These 26 T cell receptor beta chains originate from one sample sequenced in a study of blood T cell repertoires in COVID-19. Measured with immunoSEQ multiplex PCR; TCRdb has only the in-frame clones, and not every one. The data contain nearly 400,000 clones, around 92% of them singletons. Sequencing was performed on PBMCs or T cells enriched from blood (not recorded which). The source of these receptors is a woman in her twenties or thirties who had recovered from COVID-19.

This clone was picked up a small number of times. This sequence joins TRBV20-1 and TRBJ2-5, with D hard to call. V lost 3 bases to trimming and J lost 1 base, with 9 bases between them. There are 13 residues in the CDR3. Per the germline V gene, CDR1 is DFQATT and CDR2 is SNEGSKA (reference sequence). CDR3 loop: CSASPGLQETQYF. The CDR3 DNA reads as TGCAGTGCTAGTCCAGGCCTCCAAGAGACCCAGTACTTC.

Of note for this clone: Relative to the germline gene, one junction end is altered; a read error may explain this. The chain is built from TRBV30 and TRBJ2-7; 7 bases match TRBD1. This CDR3 comprises 15 residues. Germline V gene lookup returns CDR1 GTSNPN and CDR2 SVGIG (reference sequence). The CDR3 is CAWSVRPTGPYGQYF. CDR3 in DNA: TGTGCCTGGAGTGTCAGGCCGACAGGGCCGTACGGGCAGTACTTC.

This clone was seen a few times. The rearrangement uses TRBV27 and TRBJ2-3; D is undetermined. Trimming removed 4 bases from V and 2 bases from J, with 10 bases in between. The germline gives CDR1 MNHEY, CDR2 SMNVEV (reference sequence). The CDR3 has 14 residues. The CDR3 protein is CASSSPYSTDTQYF. DNA of the CDR3: TGTGCCAGCAGTTCCCCCTACTCCACAGATACGCAGTATTTT.

This CDR3 is CAWSQSRQGPNYGYTF. The CDR3 bases are TGTGCCTGGAGTCAGTCCCGACAGGGCCCTAACTATGGCTACACCTTC. The chain joins TRBV30 to TRBJ1-2; 7 bases are a match to TRBD1. CDR3 length: 16 amino acids. The J segment lost 0 bases and the V segment lost 2 bases, leaving 9 bases of the junction unmatched. Germline V gene data show CDR1 as GTSNPN and CDR2 as SVGIG (reference sequence).

V gene TRBV4-1 combines with J gene TRBJ1-1; the D is unclear. Germline CDR1 is MGHRA and CDR2 is YSYEKL. This CDR3 contains 13 residues. V lost 0 bases and J 10 bases, leaving 12 bases between the germline ends. As DNA, the CDR3 is TGCGCCAGCAGCCAAGACTCCCGGGAGGGAGCTTTCTTT. This sequence encodes CASSQDSREGAFF.

The rearrangement links TRBV13 to TRBJ2-3; 9 bases are shared with TRBD2. The CDR3 length is 16 residues. The germline CDR1 and CDR2 sequences are PRHDT and FYEKMQ (reference sequence). The V gene end was trimmed by 0 bases and the J gene end by 6 bases; junction bases not matched to a gene: 7. The CDR3 DNA is TGTGCCAGCAGCTTAGGAGTAGCGGGAGTTCTGGATACGCAGTATTTT. Residues: CASSLGVAGVLDTQYF. Using reference TRBV13 and TRBJ2-3 for the parts outside the CDR3, the full variable domain is AAGVIQSPRHLIKEKRETATLKCYPIPRHDTVYWYQQGPGQDPQFLISFYEKMQSDKGSIPDRFSAQQFSDYHSELNMSSLELGDSALYFCASSLGVAGVLDTQYFGPGTRLTVL.

The chain joins TRBV29-1 to TRBJ1-1, with 7 bases fitting TRBD1. Germline V gene sequence: CDR1 SQVTM, CDR2 ANQGSEA. CDR3 length equals 14 residues. Losses at the gene ends were 5 bases for V and 6 bases for J; bases not matched to a gene: 12. CDR3 in DNA: TGCAGCGTTCTAGCCCCTACAGGGGATGCTGAAGCTTTCTTT. Protein sequence: CSVLAPTGDAEAFF.

This clone was detected only once. The chain joins TRBV5-1 to TRBJ2-2, with D possibly being TRBD2 (8 bases). CDR3 size: 16 residues. Germline CDR1 and CDR2: SGHRS and YFSETQ. The germline V and J ends were trimmed by 5 bases and 0 bases, with 14 bases remaining between them. This chain's CDR3 is CASRGSGTANTGELFF. In nucleotides, the CDR3 is TGCGCCAGCAGGGGTAGCGGGACAGCGAACACCGGGGAGCTGTTTTTT.

The rearrangement uses TRBV7-2 and TRBJ1-5; 8 positions agree with TRBD1. CDR1 is SGHTA, CDR2 FQGNSA, per germline. The V and J ends lost 5 bases and 7 bases, in that order; junction bases with no gene match: 7. The length of the CDR3 is 14 residues. The CDR3 coding sequence is TGTGCCAGCAGCCCGCGGACAGGGACGCAGCCCCAGCATTTT. As protein: CASSPRTGTQPQHF.

The chain carries TRBV2 and TRBJ2-2; 8 bases match TRBD1. Trimming at V came to 7 bases and at J to 2 bases, leaving 3 bases not matched to a gene. Germline V gene data show CDR1 as SNHLY and CDR2 as FYNNEI. The CDR3 consists of 14 residues. The DNA for the CDR3 is TGTGCCAGCATGGGACAGGAAAACACCGGGGAGCTGTTTTTT. The encoded protein is CASMGQENTGELFF. Full variable domain (missing parts from reference TRBV2 and TRBJ2-2): EPEVTQTPSHQVTQMGQEVILRCVPISNHLYFYWYRQILGQKVEFLVSFYNNEISEKSEIFDDQFSVERPDGSNFTLKIRSTKLEDSAMYFCASMGQENTGELFFGEGSRLTVL.

The V call is TRBV7-2, the J call TRBJ2-5, with D hard to call. The CDR3 sequence is 14 residues long. Germline CDR1 SGHTA, CDR2 FQGNSA. The germline V and J ends were trimmed by 0 bases and 7 bases, with 12 bases remaining between them. The CDR3 protein is CASSLARAVRTQYF. CDR3 coding DNA: TGTGCCAGCAGCTTAGCGCGTGCGGTGAGGACCCAGTACTTC. The entire variable domain, with the rest obtained from reference TRBV7-2 and TRBJ2-5, is as follows: GAGVSQSPSNKVTEKGKDVELRCDPISGHTALYWYRQSLGQGLEFLIYFQGNSAPDKSGLPSDRFSAERTGGSVSTLTIQRTQQEDSAVYLCASSLARAVRTQYFGPGTRLLVL.

This chain joins TRBV19 and TRBJ2-7, with 7 bases fitting TRBD2. V gave up 5 bases and J gave up 3 bases; unmatched junction bases: 10. The CDR3 loop spans 15 amino acids. Germline-derived CDR1 and CDR2 are LNHDA and SQIVND (reference sequence). The CDR3 coding sequence is TGTGCCAGTAGTTGGACACGGGAGGCCCACTACGAGCAGTACTTC. Translated: CASSWTREAHYEQYF.

This rearrangement joins TRBV9 to TRBJ2-5, with a tentative D call TRBD1 (5 bases). The V and J ends lost 3 bases and 2 bases respectively, with 23 bases between them. CDR3 size: 18 residues. Germline V gives CDR1 SGDLS, CDR2 YYNGEE. The CDR3 nucleotides are TGTGCCAGCAGCGCTAAGGGTCGTAGGGGATCAGCGCAAGAGACCCAGTACTTC. It specifies CASSAKGRRGSAQETQYF.

This chain links TRBV2 with TRBJ2-7, with TRBD2 identical over 7 bases. The CDR3 extends over 15 amino acids. Per germline, CDR1 SNHLY and CDR2 FYNNEI. V trimming: 7 bases; J trimming: 6 bases; junction bases outside the gene matches: 15. Here the CDR3 reads CASKGDGGSGFEQYF. Here the CDR3 DNA reads TGTGCCAGCAAAGGCGACGGCGGGAGTGGGTTCGAGCAGTACTTC.

The chain has TRBV3-1 (or the pseudogene TRBV3-2) and TRBJ2-7, with TRBD1 matching over 10 bases. The CDR3 extends over 13 amino acids. Germline-derived CDR1 and CDR2 are LGHDT and YNNKEL (reference sequence). Trimming took 4 bases from V and 5 from J; bases not matched to a gene: 2. DNA for the CDR3: TGTGCCAGCAGCCGACAGGGGGCGGACGAGCAGTACTTC. It encodes CASSRQGADEQYF.

This chain connects TRBV4-1 to TRBJ2-3; 16 bases align to TRBD2. The CDR3 totals 18 residues. The V gene's germline CDR1 is MGHRA and CDR2 YSYEKL. V dropped 4 bases and J dropped 2; count of bases not matched to a gene: 6. The CDR3: CASSLGTSGGAVTDTQYF. CDR3 nucleotide sequence: TGCGCCAGCAGCCTCGGGACTAGCGGGGGGGCGGTCACAGATACGCAGTATTTT.

This sequence joins TRBV5-3 and TRBJ2-4; D is undetermined. TRBV5-3 is labeled an ORF, and its function is uncertain. V was trimmed by 0 bases and J by 5 bases, leaving 12 bases between them. This CDR3 is 15 amino acids long. DNA of the CDR3: TGTGCCAGAAGCTTGGCCAGTACAGAAGAAAACATTCAGTACTTC. It specifies CARSLASTEENIQYF.

V usage is TRBV10-1 and J usage is TRBJ1-5; D might be TRBD1 (6 bases). The CDR3 is made up of 13 amino acids. V dropped 5 bases and J dropped 5 bases, with 10 bases sitting between them. Per germline, CDR1 WNHNN and CDR2 SYGVQD (reference sequence). The CDR3, as DNA: TGCGCCAGCAGTCAGGACAGTCATCAGCCCCAGCATTTT. This translates into CASSQDSHQPQHF.

V and J are TRBV4-3 and TRBJ1-1, with D perhaps matching TRBD1 (5 bases). V was clipped by 5 bases and J by 0 bases, with 13 bases between them. In germline, CDR1 is LGHNA, CDR2 YSLEER. The CDR3 is made up of 15 amino acids. CDR3 coding DNA: TGCGCCAGCAGCGGGGGAGGGGCTATGAACACTGAAGCTTTCTTT. Encoded protein: CASSGGGAMNTEAFF.

This clone was counted once. The rearrangement links TRBV4-1 to TRBJ1-3; TRBD1 matches at 9 bases. V was pared by 4 bases and J by 4 bases, with 5 bases of the junction left unmatched. Germline V gene data show CDR1 as MGHRA and CDR2 as YSYEKL. This CDR3 has 15 residues. CDR3 residues: CASSPGTGSGNTIYF. The CDR3 bases are TGCGCCAGCAGCCCTGGGACAGGGAGCGGAAACACCATATATTTT.

The V and J genes are TRBV25-1 and TRBJ2-5; 9 bases agree with TRBD1. Germline assignment: CDR1 MGHDK and CDR2 SYGVNS. The CDR3 has 15 residues. Trimming at V came to 3 bases and at J to 3 bases, leaving 5 bases not matched to a gene. The CDR3 is CASSEPGDREETQYF. CDR3 DNA: TGTGCCAGCAGTGAGCCCGGGGACAGGGAAGAGACCCAGTACTTC.

Comments on this clone: This sample includes further DNA sequences coding for the same CDR3. This chain connects TRBV6-5 to TRBJ1-1, with 8 bases aligning to TRBD1. The germline gives CDR1 MNHEY, CDR2 SVGAGI. V lost 3 bases, J lost 4 bases, and 7 bases stayed unmatched. CDR3 size: 15 residues. CDR3 region: CASSYSDRVGTEAFF. The CDR3 DNA sequence: TGTGCCAGCAGTTATTCGGACAGGGTGGGCACTGAAGCTTTCTTT.

Notes on this clone: Given the absence of the conserved phenylalanine or tryptophan at the CDR3 end, a read error is likely. Because the CDR3's place on the DNA is in doubt, the DNA is left out and the CDR3 is given as listed by TCRdb. The chain recombines TRBV4-1 with TRBJ1-2; the table calls TRBD1, which could not be checked here. Germline CDR1 reads MGHRA; CDR2 reads YSYEKL. A total of 15 residues make up the CDR3, ends included. CDR3: CASSQDPGTSTLPII.

J is TRBJ1-5 and V is TRBV10-3; 8 positions match TRBD1. The CDR3 covers 16 residues. The V gene end was trimmed by 0 bases and the J gene end by 0 bases; junction bases not matched to a gene: 1. Germline V lookup: CDR1 ENHRY, CDR2 SYGVKD. The CDR3 loop reads CAISESQGASNQPQHF. DNA for the CDR3: TGTGCCATCAGTGAGTCGCAGGGGGCTAGCAATCAGCCCCAGCATTTT.

The rearrangement links TRBV27 to TRBJ1-2; D possibly corresponds to TRBD1 (5 bases). V lost 3 bases, J lost 8 bases, and 22 bases lay in between. Germline CDR1 MNHEY, CDR2 SMNVEV (reference sequence). The CDR3 is 16 residues long. CDR3 sequence (DNA): TGTGCCAGCAGTTTTTGGGGGGGGTCGACCCTATCCGGCTACACCTTC. Its protein product is CASSFWGGSTLSGYTF.

The chain uses TRBV2 and TRBJ2-5; 7 nucleotides agree with TRBD1. The germline CDR1 and CDR2 sequences are SNHLY and FYNNEI. The CDR3 runs 15 residues. Trimming removed 5 bases from V and 4 bases from J; junction bases left unmatched: 10. The DNA of the CDR3 is TGTGCCAGCAGTTTCCGGGACAGCCTCCTAGAGACCCAGTACTTC. Protein sequence: CASSFRDSLLETQYF.